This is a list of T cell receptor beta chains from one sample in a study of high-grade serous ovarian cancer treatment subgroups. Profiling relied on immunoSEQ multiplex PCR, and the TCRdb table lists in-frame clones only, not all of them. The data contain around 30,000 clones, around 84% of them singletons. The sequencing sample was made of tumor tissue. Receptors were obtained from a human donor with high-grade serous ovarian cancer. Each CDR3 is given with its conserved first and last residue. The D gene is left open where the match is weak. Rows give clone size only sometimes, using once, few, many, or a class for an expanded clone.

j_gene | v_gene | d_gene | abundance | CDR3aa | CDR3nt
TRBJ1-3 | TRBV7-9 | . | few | CASFVAGVESPVF | TGTGCCAGCTTCGTGGCGGGGGTAGAGTCCCCGGTGTTT
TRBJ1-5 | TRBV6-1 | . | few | CASSEEVQGRRGGQPQHF | TGTGCCAGCAGTGAAGAAGTTCAGGGGAGGAGAGGAGGTCAGCCCCAGCATTTT
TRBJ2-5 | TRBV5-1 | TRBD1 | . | CASREGQGRLETQYF | TGCGCCAGCAGAGAAGGACAGGGCCGGCTAGAGACCCAGTACTTC
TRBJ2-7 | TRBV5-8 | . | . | CASSGTDRGEQYF | TGTGCCAGCAGCGGAACGGACCGAGGGGAGCAGTACTTC
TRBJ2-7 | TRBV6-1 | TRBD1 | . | CASSEPTGALNEQYF | TGTGCCAGCAGTGAACCCACAGGGGCTCTGAACGAGCAGTACTTC
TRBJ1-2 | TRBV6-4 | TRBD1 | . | CASSPQGGSGYTF | TGTGCCAGCAGTCCACAGGGGGGGAGTGGCTACACCTTC
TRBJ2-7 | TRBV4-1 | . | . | CASSQEGMLNEQYF | TGCGCCAGCAGCCAAGAAGGAATGTTAAACGAGCAGTACTTC
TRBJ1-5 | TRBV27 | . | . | CASSLVKSYNQPQHF | TGTGCCAGCAGTTTAGTTAAAAGCTACAATCAGCCCCAGCATTTT
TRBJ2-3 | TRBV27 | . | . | CASSSESDTQYF | TGTGCCAGCAGTTCGGAGTCAGATACGCAGTATTTT
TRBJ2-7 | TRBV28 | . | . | CASSLGQLDAHEQYF | TGTGCCAGCAGTTTAGGGCAGCTTGACGCCCACGAGCAGTACTTC
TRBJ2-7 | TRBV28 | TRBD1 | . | CASSFLGQGVPLRGDEQYF | TGTGCCAGCAGTTTTTTGGGACAGGGGGTGCCACTACGTGGAGACGAGCAGTACTTC
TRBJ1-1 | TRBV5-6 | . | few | CASSLAGRVNTEAFF | TGTGCCAGCAGCTTGGCCGGAAGGGTGAACACTGAAGCTTTCTTT
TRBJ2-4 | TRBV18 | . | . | CASSPWGLAKNIQYF | TGTGCCAGCTCACCATGGGGTCTAGCCAAAAACATTCAGTACTTC
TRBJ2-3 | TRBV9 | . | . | CASSPHRRTEFTDTQYF | TGTGCCAGCAGCCCCCACCGGAGGACGGAATTCACAGATACGCAGTATTTT
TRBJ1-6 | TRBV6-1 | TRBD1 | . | CASSRGPVGDSPLHF | TGTGCCAGCAGCAGGGGGCCGGTAGGGGATTCACCCCTCCACTTT
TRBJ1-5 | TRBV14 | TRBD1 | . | CASSLGQGWPQHF | TGTGCCAGCAGCTTGGGACAGGGATGGCCCCAGCATTTT
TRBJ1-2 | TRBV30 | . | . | CAWSGNRDRGYTF | TGTGCCTGGAGTGGGAACAGGGACCGTGGCTACACCTTC
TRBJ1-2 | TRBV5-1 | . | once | CASSLPENYGYTF | TGCGCCAGCAGCTTACCGGAGAACTATGGCTACACCTTC
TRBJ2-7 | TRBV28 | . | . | CASSSPGLSGLYEQYF | TGTGCCAGCAGTTCCCCAGGACTCAGCGGACTTTACGAGCAGTACTTC
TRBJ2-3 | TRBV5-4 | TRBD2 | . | CASSSPLSGRGTDTQYF | TGTGCCAGCAGCTCCCCTTTAAGCGGGAGAGGCACAGATACGCAGTATTTT